The 22 T cell receptor beta chains in this list originate from one sample, sequenced in a study of blood T cell repertoires in COVID-19. Method: immunoSEQ multiplex PCR; TCRdb's copy keeps in-frame clones and lacks some. The table lists 59,000 or so clones, 81% of them singletons, with under 30% in the top ten. What was sequenced was peripheral blood. All receptors come from a woman of 80 years or more with active or convalescent COVID-19.

The chain couples TRBV5-4 to TRBJ2-5, with TRBD2 identical over 14 bases. Germline CDR1 and CDR2: SGHNT and YYREEE (reference sequence). The CDR3 runs 16 residues. V trimming: 5 bases; J trimming: 5 bases; junction bases outside the gene matches: 8. CDR3 DNA sequence: TGTGCCAGCAGTCTTAGACTAGCGGGGGGGCCGGAGACCCAGTACTTC. Protein product: CASSLRLAGGPETQYF.

This sequence joins TRBV6-5 and TRBJ2-5, with D hard to call. V lost 3 bases and J lost 2, with 10 bases in between. This CDR3 is built from 14 residues. The germline gives CDR1 MNHEY, CDR2 SVGAGI. CDR3 DNA sequence: TGTGCCAGCAGTTATTCACAGCTACAAGAGACCCAGTACTTC. It yields the protein CASSYSQLQETQYF.

This chain connects TRBV28 to TRBJ2-7; 8 bases fit TRBD1. Unmatched junction bases numbered 11, after V lost 3 bases and J lost 1 base. Germline values: CDR1 MDHEN, CDR2 SYDVKM. The CDR3 spans 17 residues. The CDR3 reads CASSFLSPRTGSYEQYF. The CDR3 nucleotides read TGTGCCAGCAGTTTCCTTTCACCCCGGACAGGGTCCTACGAGCAGTACTTC.

The J gene is TRBJ2-7, the V gene TRBV24-1; TRBD2 agrees at 8 bases. The CDR3 totals 15 residues. V gave up 9 bases and J gave up 1 base; unmatched junction bases: 10. Looked up from germline, CDR1 is KGHDR and CDR2 is SFDVKD. The CDR3 DNA follows: TGTGCCACCGCGGGTAGCGGGGCGAATTCCTACGAGCAGTACTTC. Encoded protein: CATAGSGANSYEQYF.

The gene calls are TRBV6-5 and TRBJ1-3; perhaps TRBD1 as D (5 bases). Germline lookup yields CDR1 MNHEY and CDR2 SVGAGI. CDR3 length: 16 residues. With 0 bases removed from V and 2 bases from J, the gap between germline ends came to 11 bases. CDR3 DNA sequence: TGTGCCAGCAGTTACTCTCAGGGTTTTGCTGGAAACACCATATATTTT. Translation: CASSYSQGFAGNTIYF.

The chain carries TRBV3-1 (or the pseudogene TRBV3-2) and TRBJ2-2; possibly TRBD2 for D (5 bases). The CDR3 runs to 12 residues. V lost 3 bases, J lost 7 bases, and 6 bases lay in between. Germline V gives CDR1 LGHDT, CDR2 YNNKEL (reference sequence). CDR3 sequence reads: CASSQRVGELFF. CDR3 in DNA: TGTGCCAGCAGCCAGCGGGTCGGGGAGCTGTTTTTT.

This chain joins TRBV5-3 and TRBJ1-1; D is unresolved. Being an ORF, TRBV5-3 has a function that is uncertain. The CDR3 sequence is 14 residues long. Trimming shortened V by 0 bases and J by 0 bases, and 6 bases separated the two germline ends. Here the CDR3 DNA reads TGTGCCAGAAGCTTGGGAGGGATGAACACTGAAGCTTTCTTT. Protein: CARSLGGMNTEAFF.

This clone was observed a handful of times. The chain has TRBV5-1 and TRBJ2-3; the D is unclear. V was pared by 2 bases and J by 6 bases, with 13 bases between. This CDR3 contains 14 residues. Germline CDR1 reads SGHRS; CDR2 reads YFSETQ. The CDR3 DNA sequence: TGCGCCAGCAGCTTAACCAGGTTCCGTGATACGCAGTATTTT. It specifies CASSLTRFRDTQYF.

The V call is TRBV3-1 (or the pseudogene TRBV3-2), the J call TRBJ1-3, with 8 bases lining up with TRBD1. The germline CDR1 and CDR2 sequences are LGHDT and YNNKEL (reference sequence). Germline trimming cut 5 bases from V and 5 bases from J; bases unmatched to any gene: 5. The CDR3 spans 14 residues. The CDR3, as DNA: TGTGCCAGCAGCGTAGGACAGGGTCGAAACACCATATATTTT. Amino acids: CASSVGQGRNTIYF.

As for this clone: One junction end disagrees with the germline gene, perhaps due to a read error. This sequence joins TRBV2 and TRBJ1-1; tentatively, D is TRBD1 (5 bases). The CDR3 runs 15 residues. Germline V gene sequence: CDR1 SNHLY, CDR2 FYNNEI. The DNA for the CDR3 is TGTGCCAGCAGCGAAGGGACGAGGGCGTTTACTGAAGCTTTCTTT. Translating it yields CASSEGTRAFTEAFF.

This chain connects TRBV28 to TRBJ1-5; D is perhaps TRBD1 (5 bases). V was shortened by 1 base and J by 4 bases, with 14 bases between the two germline ends. CDR1 and CDR2 (germline): MDHEN, SYDVKM. This CDR3 is 16 amino acids long. The CDR3 reads CASSLSAGRENQPQHF. The CDR3 DNA reads TGTGCCAGCAGTTTATCGGCAGGGAGGGAAAATCAGCCCCAGCATTTT.

V is TRBV7-2 and J is TRBJ1-5; a weak D match, TRBD1 (6 bases). With 0 bases removed from V and 6 bases from J, the gap between germline ends came to 12 bases. The germline V gene encodes CDR1 SGHTA and CDR2 FQGNSA. The CDR3 is 15 residues long. The CDR3 loop reads CASSLAPSGAQPQHF. The CDR3 coding sequence is TGTGCCAGCAGCTTAGCGCCGTCAGGGGCTCAGCCCCAGCATTTT.

The chain couples TRBV12-3 or TRBV12-4 to TRBJ2-1; D gene ambiguous. This CDR3 comprises 12 residues. Trimming took off 3 bases at V and 6 bases at J, with 6 bases between the two ends. CDR3 bases: TGTGCCAGCAGTTTTAGCCTCAATGAGCAGTTCTTC. It encodes CASSFSLNEQFF.

This clone was seen only a few times. The chain couples TRBV11-2 to TRBJ2-3, with 7 bases identical to TRBD1. V shed 1 base and J 2 bases; nucleotides not matched to a gene: 12. Germline V gene sequence: CDR1 SGHAT, CDR2 FQNNGV. This CDR3 spans 18 amino acids. The DNA of the CDR3 is TGTGCCAGCAGCTTAGTACGGACAGGCGGGTCTTTCACAGATACGCAGTATTTT. Translated: CASSLVRTGGSFTDTQYF.

The rearrangement joins TRBV24-1 to TRBJ2-7; D is unresolved. The CDR3 is 12 residues long. V shed 1 base and J shed 4 bases, with 4 bases lying between them. CDR1 and CDR2 (germline): KGHDR, SFDVKD. CDR3 in DNA: TGTGCCACCAGTGATTTCAATTACGAGCAGTACTTC. Translated: CATSDFNYEQYF.

V and J are TRBV13 and TRBJ2-1; 8 nucleotides align to TRBD2. V shed 7 bases and J 4 bases; nucleotides not matched to a gene: 3. CDR1 PRHDT and CDR2 FYEKMQ come from the germline V gene (reference sequence). The CDR3 contains 13 residues. This CDR3 reads CASTGGAYNEQFF. CDR3 DNA sequence: TGTGCCAGCACCGGGGGGGCATACAATGAGCAGTTCTTC.

V usage is TRBV3-1 (or the pseudogene TRBV3-2) and J usage is TRBJ1-1, with a weak D call TRBD1 (5 bases). Trimming removed 1 base at V and 6 bases at J, with 12 bases between. This CDR3 contains 14 residues. Looked up from germline, CDR1 is LGHDT and CDR2 is YNNKEL (reference sequence). CDR3 sequence: CASSQAGLSSEAFF. The DNA for the CDR3 is TGTGCCAGCAGCCAAGCAGGGTTATCTTCTGAAGCTTTCTTT.

The chain combines TRBV6-2 or TRBV6-3 with TRBJ2-2; D remains ambiguous. V was shortened by 4 bases and J by 0 bases, with 6 bases between the two germline ends. Looked up from germline, CDR1 is MNHEY and CDR2 is SVGEGT. The CDR3 has 14 amino acids. The CDR3 DNA follows: TGTGCCAGCAGTTTGCAGGCGAACACCGGGGAGCTGTTTTTT. This translates into CASSLQANTGELFF.

This clone showed up just once. This sequence joins TRBV6-2 or TRBV6-3 and TRBJ2-6, with D perhaps TRBD1 (5 bases). Per the germline V gene, CDR1 is MNHEY and CDR2 is SVGEGT. There are 19 residues in the CDR3. With 6 bases removed from V and 0 bases from J, the gap between germline ends came to 21 bases. The CDR3 DNA reads as TGTGCCAGCAGCTATCCTACAGGATACGCCGCCTCTGGGGCCAACGTCCTGACTTTC. Protein sequence: CASSYPTGYAASGANVLTF.

This clone was found many times. The CDR3 loop is CASSKIAGEVNIQYF. The CDR3 coding sequence is TGTGCCAGTAGTAAGATAGCGGGGGAGGTAAACATTCAGTACTTC. This chain uses TRBV19 with TRBJ2-4; the match to TRBD2 covers 9 bases. V was pared by 4 bases and J by 6 bases, with 7 bases of the junction left unmatched. Looked up from germline, CDR1 is LNHDA and CDR2 is SQIVND (reference sequence). The length of the CDR3 is 15 residues.

The chain employs TRBV5-1 and TRBJ1-2; D unclear. This CDR3 is built from 15 residues. Trimming pared 2 bases from V and 4 bases from J, leaving 15 bases between. CDR1 and CDR2 from the germline V gene are SGHRS and YFSETQ. Here the CDR3 reads CASSLVGRPLYGYTF. In nucleotides, the CDR3 is TGCGCCAGCAGCTTAGTGGGCCGGCCGCTCTATGGCTACACCTTC.

DNA for the CDR3: TGTGCCAGCGGCCGGGACAGGGGCACAGATACGCAGTATTTT. Translating gives CASGRDRGTDTQYF. This rearrangement joins TRBV16 to TRBJ2-3; the match to TRBD1 covers 9 bases. This CDR3 has 14 amino acids. V lost 8 bases and J lost 1; bases outside the gene matches: 4. CDR1 and CDR2 from the germline V gene are KGHSY and FQNENV.